The sequence of this TCR beta chain was determined in a study of vaccination and CD4 T cells after COVID-19. This clonotype has a handful of counts. What it binds is unknown. Sequence data for DNA of cultured CD4+ T cells were generated by the Oncomine TCR Beta short-read assay. Each CDR3 protein is one row after TCRdb ran MiXCR on the PCR reads. The table shows roughly 26,000 distinct CDR3 sequences, with roughly a third occurring only once. Between the trimmed V and J ends, which lost 0 bases and 1 base, there was a span of 7 bases. The CDR3 spans 14 residues. Germline V gives CDR1 SGHRS, CDR2 YFSETQ. Stated time point: late sampling 161 to 241 days after vaccination in three convalescent patients. Treatment denoted: approximately 9-day PBMC culture with coronavirus spike peptide pools or control peptides (ViraFEST assay). ViraFEST used peptide pools to expand antigen-specific T cells, then sequenced TCRs.

This sequence was found in a human donor who had recovered from COVID-19. The source material was CD4+ T cells from blood, cultured in vitro, sampled about 7 months after SARS-CoV-2 vaccination. The V and J genes are TRBV5-1 and TRBJ1-1; D not resolved. Here the CDR3 DNA reads TGCGCCAGCAGCTTGGGAGCCGAGAACACTGAAGCTTTCTTT. Protein product: CASSLGAENTEAFF.